This T cell receptor beta chain appears in the sequencing data of a study of blood T cell repertoires in COVID-19. Turning to the study itself: The United States, Italy and Spain were the sources of the acute and convalescent COVID-19 samples. The cDNA or gDNA used as material had been derived from T cells, B-cell-depleted T cells, or PBMCs.

In its sample, this clone was seen a few times. The CDR3 extends over 15 amino acids. The V segment lost 4 bases and the J segment 7 bases; nucleotides outside the gene matches: 8. Germline CDR1 SGHNT, CDR2 YENEEA. In the original processing: From reference gene primer amplification, estimates of nucleated cell counts were derived. Method: immunoSEQ multiplex PCR; TCRdb's copy keeps in-frame clones and lacks some. V and J calls plus clone size are reproduced from that table; the DNA served to infer D and trimming. The sample has under 300,000 clones, roughly 84% seen once. Sequences were obtained from peripheral blood. The J gene is TRBJ2-7, the V gene TRBV11-3; TRBD1 matches at 12 bases. The sequence was collected from a woman between 40 and 50 years old who had recovered from COVID-19. The CDR3 is CASSSGWDRGREQYF. The DNA for the CDR3 is TGTGCCAGCAGCTCTGGTTGGGACAGGGGGCGGGAGCAGTACTTC.